Included here is one T cell receptor (beta chain) sequence, with context. Its target is unknown. The sample comes from a study of regulatory and conventional T cells in RAG deficiency. The protocol was immunoSEQ multiplex PCR, while the TCRdb copy is restricted to in-frame clones and leaves out a portion. The table lists 10,000 or so clones, roughly 95% of them singletons. Study-level points and caveats: RAG-deficient patients showed markedly lower Shannon entropy and higher Simpson indices than control T-cell subsets. Omenn syndrome and CID/AS patients had around 100-fold fewer unique Treg TCR beta sequences, versus about 10-fold elsewhere. Shorter CDR3s in all patient subsets; >85% Treg-Tconv overlap in Omenn.

Blood CD4+ CD25-high CD127-low regulatory T cells supplied the genomic DNA template. These data also featured in a second study, about regulatory T cells. This second report adds: The PCR used 52 TRBV and 13 TRBJ primers. Patient repertoires had restricted TRB V-J pairs and skewed V and J usage, most in Tregs.

The receptor comes from a human donor in good health. Sequenced: CD127- CD25+ CD4+ Tregs sorted from blood.

The CDR3 region has the DNA TGTGCCAGCAGCCCGGGACAGGTTCGCACTAACACTGAAGCTTTCTTT. Amino acid sequence: CASSPGQVRTNTEAFF. The chain carries TRBV7-9 and TRBJ1-1; 8 bases match TRBD1. Germline V gene sequence: CDR1 SEHNR, CDR2 FQNEAQ (reference sequence). The length of the CDR3 is 16 residues. The V gene end was trimmed by 5 bases and the J gene end by 2 bases; junction bases not matched to a gene: 10.